Listed here are 24 T cell receptor beta chains from one sample, sequenced in a study of cytomegalovirus exposure and HLA in healthy donors listed by TCRdb under 2017. The library was made by the immunoSEQ multiplex PCR assay. A mixture of 60 forward primers for TCR Vbeta segments and 13 reverse primers for TCR Jbeta segments was used in the multiplex PCR. TCRdb re-hosts the immuneACCESS table, in-frame sequences only. Its copies lack some clones; in the studies checked, an unresolved V gene accounts for under half of them, and the cause for the rest is not known. The sample profile shows about 150,000 clones; approximately 84% of them were found once. Less than 2.5% of the sample is held by the ten biggest clonotypes. Sequencing used PBMCs. These receptors were collected from a woman in her late teens or twenties in good health and CMV-seronegative.

The chain joins TRBV2 to TRBJ1-2, with 8 bases aligning to TRBD1. The CDR3 has 13 amino acids. CDR1 is SNHLY, CDR2 FYNNEI, per germline. With 10 bases clipped from V and 3 bases from J, the junction kept 7 bases outside the gene matches. In DNA, the CDR3 is TGTGCCATCACAGGGGGTGAGGACTATGGCTACACCTTC. It yields the protein CAITGGEDYGYTF.

The J gene is TRBJ1-2, the V gene TRBV19, with TRBD1 matching over 8 bases. The V gene's germline CDR1 is LNHDA and CDR2 SQIVND (reference sequence). V was pared by 6 bases and J by 4 bases, with 7 bases of the junction left unmatched. The CDR3 is made up of 14 amino acids. The CDR3 coding sequence is TGTGCCAGTAGCACCTCCGGACAGGGCTATGGCTACACCTTC. Encoded protein: CASSTSGQGYGYTF. The variable domain in full, completed from reference TRBV19 and TRBJ1-2, reads DGGITQSPKYLFRKEGQNVTLSCEQNLNHDAMYWYRQDPGQGLRLIYYSQIVNDFQKGDIAEGYSVSREKKESFPLTVTSAQKNPTAFYLCASSTSGQGYGYTFGSGTRLTVV.

Remarks on this clone: The conserved phenylalanine or tryptophan is not found at the CDR3 terminus, so this likely reflects a read error. The rearrangement uses TRBV29-1 and TRBJ2-7, with a weak D call TRBD1 (5 bases). Per germline, CDR1 SQVTM and CDR2 ANQGSEA. Trimming took 7 bases from V and 4 from J, leaving 11 bases between them. This CDR3 comprises 11 residues. DNA for the CDR3: TGCAGCGGCAGGGATCTTTACGAGCAGTACCTC. Translated, it gives CSGRDLYEQYL.

This clone was picked up a small number of times. V and J are TRBV6-1 and TRBJ2-6; D gene ambiguous. Germline V lookup: CDR1 MNHNS, CDR2 SASEGT. There are 13 residues in the CDR3. V was trimmed by 6 bases and J by 12 bases, leaving 15 bases between them. The CDR3 DNA reads as TGTGCCAGCAGAGAGCCGCCCAACGTCGTCCTGACTTTC. It encodes CASREPPNVVLTF.

V is TRBV5-4 and J is TRBJ1-2, with 8 bases matching TRBD1. Germline V gene sequence: CDR1 SGHNT, CDR2 YYREEE (reference sequence). J lost 0 bases, V lost 4 bases, and 5 bases had no gene match. The CDR3 loop spans 15 amino acids. The CDR3 region has the DNA TGTGCCAGCAGCCCTCCGACAGGGGCTAACTATGGCTACACCTTC. The encoded protein is CASSPPTGANYGYTF.

The chain employs TRBV28 and TRBJ1-2, with D possibly TRBD1 on 5 matching bases. This CDR3 has 14 residues. CDR1 and CDR2 from the germline V gene are MDHEN and SYDVKM. V shed 5 bases and J shed 4 bases, with 14 bases lying between them. This CDR3 reads CASSLSGGVYGYTF. DNA for the CDR3: TGTGCCAGCAGTCTATCCGGGGGTGTCTATGGCTACACCTTC.

This clone was counted once. V is TRBV30 and J is TRBJ1-6; no reliable D call. V lost 2 bases and J 0 bases, leaving 5 bases between the germline ends. The CDR3 loop spans 14 amino acids. Germline V lookup: CDR1 GTSNPN, CDR2 SVGIG (reference sequence). In DNA form, the CDR3 reads TGTGCCTGGAGTCCGGGCTCCTATAATTCACCCCTCCACTTT. Its protein product is CAWSPGSYNSPLHF. Full variable domain (remainder filled in from reference TRBV30 and TRBJ1-6): SQTIHQWPATLVQPVGSPLSLECTVEGTSNPNLYWYRQAAGRGLQLLFYSVGIGQISSEVPQNLSASRPQDRQFILSSKKLLLSDSGFYLCAWSPGSYNSPLHFGNGTRLTVT.

This sequence joins TRBV19 and TRBJ2-5; TRBD2 might be the D (7 bases). The CDR3 totals 17 residues. The V and J ends lost 3 bases and 5 bases respectively, with 22 bases between them. The germline V gene encodes CDR1 LNHDA and CDR2 SQIVND (reference sequence). CDR3 protein: CASSIRLARGGGETQYF. The CDR3 region has the DNA TGTGCCAGTAGTATCCGGCTAGCGAGGGGGGGAGGGGAGACCCAGTACTTC.

CDR3 sequence: CASSRPGLGAYNEQFF. DNA for the CDR3: TGTGCCAGCAGTCGCCCCGGACTAGGGGCCTACAATGAGCAGTTCTTC. J is TRBJ2-1 and V is TRBV5-4; 7 bases are shared with TRBD2. Germline V gene data show CDR1 as SGHNT and CDR2 as YYREEE (reference sequence). The CDR3 runs 16 residues. Trimming cost V 5 bases and J 2 bases; bases outside gene matches: 10. Drawing the rest from reference TRBV5-4 and TRBJ2-1, the complete variable domain is ETGVTQSPTHLIKTRGQQVTLRCSSQSGHNTVSWYQQALGQGPQFIFQYYREEENGRGNFPPRFSGLQFPNYSSELNVNALELDDSALYLCASSRPGLGAYNEQFFGPGTRLTVL.

This chain connects TRBV6-6 to TRBJ1-2, with 9 positions matching TRBD1. V lost 6 bases, J lost 4 bases, and 6 bases stayed unmatched. The CDR3 loop spans 14 amino acids. The germline CDR1 and CDR2 sequences are MNHNY and SVGAGI (reference sequence). The CDR3 spells CASSHPDRGYGYTF. Written as DNA, the CDR3 is TGTGCCAGCAGCCACCCGGACAGGGGCTATGGCTACACCTTC.

The chain uses TRBV28 and TRBJ1-6; TRBD1 aligns across 9 bases. From germline, CDR1 is MDHEN and CDR2 SYDVKM. The CDR3 has 15 amino acids. Germline trimming cut 6 bases from V and 11 bases from J; bases unmatched to any gene: 11. CDR3 coding DNA: TGTGCCAGCAGCTCCGAGGACAGGGGAGGTGCACCCCTCCACTTT. Translation gives CASSSEDRGGAPLHF.

This clone showed up just a few times. The J gene is TRBJ2-7, the V gene TRBV19; 10 bases map to TRBD2. The V gene's germline CDR1 is LNHDA and CDR2 SQIVND (reference sequence). The CDR3 has 15 amino acids. The V segment lost 5 bases and the J segment 6 bases; nucleotides outside the gene matches: 10. Here the CDR3 DNA reads TGTGCCAGTAGTTCGCGGACTAGCGGAGTGGGCGAGCAGTACTTC. It yields the protein CASSSRTSGVGEQYF.

The chain links TRBV5-4 to TRBJ2-3; D not certain. The CDR3 runs 14 residues. Germline lookup yields CDR1 SGHNT and CDR2 YYREEE (reference sequence). Trimming took off 4 bases at V and 4 bases at J, with 13 bases between the two ends. The CDR3 nucleotides are TGTGCCAGCAGCCCCCCCATCGCGGCAGATACGCAGTATTTT. This sequence encodes CASSPPIAADTQYF.

This clone was counted a single time. This chain links TRBV7-9 with TRBJ2-3; 8 bases fit TRBD2. CDR3 length: 14 residues. V lost 3 bases, J lost 2 bases, and 1 base stayed unmatched. Germline V gene data show CDR1 as SEHNR and CDR2 as FQNEAQ (reference sequence). The CDR3 reads CASSFSGDTDTQYF. The CDR3 DNA is TGTGCCAGCAGCTTTAGCGGGGACACAGATACGCAGTATTTT.

This clone has a single count. The CDR3 region is CASSEQGARGYTF. As DNA, the CDR3 is TGTGCCAGCAGTGAACAGGGGGCACGTGGCTACACCTTC. This rearrangement joins TRBV28 to TRBJ1-2; 9 bases match TRBD1. Germline CDR1 MDHEN, CDR2 SYDVKM. V lost 5 bases, J lost 7 bases, and 5 bases stayed unmatched. The CDR3 spans 13 residues.

The chain couples TRBV10-1 to TRBJ2-7; the match to TRBD1 covers 8 bases. This CDR3 is 15 amino acids long. CDR1 is WNHNN, CDR2 SYGVQD, per germline (reference sequence). The V segment lost 6 bases and the J segment 3 bases; nucleotides outside the gene matches: 10. This chain's CDR3 is CASRPRGQADYEQYF. CDR3 bases: TGCGCCAGCAGACCCCGGGGACAGGCAGACTACGAGCAGTACTTC.

The chain employs TRBV5-1 and TRBJ2-7, with 8 bases matching TRBD1. Germline assignment: CDR1 SGHRS and CDR2 YFSETQ. The CDR3 is made up of 16 amino acids. Trimming at V came to 0 bases and at J to 7 bases, leaving 12 bases not matched to a gene. The chain's CDR3 is CASSLAAGAGGSEQYF. The CDR3 DNA reads as TGCGCCAGCAGCTTGGCCGCCGGGGCAGGGGGCTCGGAGCAGTACTTC.

V usage is TRBV19 and J usage is TRBJ2-2, with D tentatively TRBD2 (6 bases). The CDR3 spans 15 residues. V lost 3 bases and J 3 bases, leaving 11 bases between the germline ends. The germline gives CDR1 LNHDA, CDR2 SQIVND (reference sequence). In nucleotides, the CDR3 is TGTGCCAGTAGTATGAGGGCGGGGTACACCGGGGAGCTGTTTTTT. It is translated as CASSMRAGYTGELFF.

This clone was picked up one time. The V and J genes are TRBV30 and TRBJ2-2, with D perhaps TRBD2 (6 bases). The CDR3 extends over 14 amino acids. Germline V gene data show CDR1 as GTSNPN and CDR2 as SVGIG (reference sequence). Trimming shortened V by 5 bases and J by 3 bases, and 13 bases separated the two germline ends. The CDR3 DNA reads TGTGCCTGGGGGCGGGGACTTTACACCGGGGAGCTGTTTTTT. Encoded protein: CAWGRGLYTGELFF. The complete variable domain, with remaining parts taken from reference TRBV30 and TRBJ2-2, reads SQTIHQWPATLVQPVGSPLSLECTVEGTSNPNLYWYRQAAGRGLQLLFYSVGIGQISSEVPQNLSASRPQDRQFILSSKKLLLSDSGFYLCAWGRGLYTGELFFGEGSRLTVL.

The gene calls are TRBV29-1 and TRBJ2-1, with a possible D match to TRBD2 (6 bases). The ends were cut back, 6 bases at V and 8 bases at J, with 17 bases in the middle. This CDR3 is built from 13 residues. Germline CDR1 and CDR2: SQVTM and ANQGSEA. This CDR3 reads CSVGRRLDHEQFF. Written as DNA, the CDR3 is TGCAGCGTCGGCCGGCGACTAGACCATGAGCAGTTCTTC.

The CDR3 region has the DNA TGTGCCAGCAGTCTGGAGAAGACCCAGTACTTC. Translated: CASSLEKTQYF. This chain connects TRBV28 to TRBJ2-5, with unresolved D. V was cut by 5 bases and J by 6 bases, with 7 bases left in between. The CDR3 is made up of 11 amino acids. Looked up from germline, CDR1 is MDHEN and CDR2 is SYDVKM.

The gene calls are TRBV6-6 and TRBJ2-7; D not certain. This CDR3 is built from 14 residues. CDR1 is MNHNY and CDR2 is SVGAGI in the germline V gene (reference sequence). Trimming shortened V by 7 bases and J by 0 bases, and 13 bases separated the two germline ends. CDR3 sequence reads: CASTKALLSYEQYF. In nucleotides, the CDR3 is TGTGCCAGCACCAAAGCACTTCTCTCCTACGAGCAGTACTTC.

The CDR3 region has the DNA TGTGCCAGCAGCTTGGTGCAGGGCTCCTACAATGAGCAGTTCTTC. Its translation is CASSLVQGSYNEQFF. The V gene is TRBV5-8, the J gene TRBJ2-1; D might be TRBD1 (5 bases). CDR3 length: 15 residues. The V gene's germline CDR1 is SGHTS and CDR2 YDEGEE. V lost 0 bases, J lost 0 bases, and 7 bases lay in between. Full variable domain (rest looked up from reference TRBV5-8 and TRBJ2-1): EAGVTQSPTHLIKTRGQQATLRCSPISGHTSVYWYQQALGLGLQFLLWYDEGEERNRGNFPPRFSGRQFPNYSSELNVNALELEDSALYLCASSLVQGSYNEQFFGPGTRLTVL.

The chain joins TRBV7-2 to TRBJ1-2; 10 bases fit TRBD1. Germline V gene sequence: CDR1 SGHTA, CDR2 FQGNSA. Trimming cost V 8 bases and J 3 bases; bases outside gene matches: 3. The length of the CDR3 is 13 residues. The DNA of the CDR3 is TGTGCCAGCGGGACAGGGGTGGACTATGGCTACACCTTC. This translates into CASGTGVDYGYTF.